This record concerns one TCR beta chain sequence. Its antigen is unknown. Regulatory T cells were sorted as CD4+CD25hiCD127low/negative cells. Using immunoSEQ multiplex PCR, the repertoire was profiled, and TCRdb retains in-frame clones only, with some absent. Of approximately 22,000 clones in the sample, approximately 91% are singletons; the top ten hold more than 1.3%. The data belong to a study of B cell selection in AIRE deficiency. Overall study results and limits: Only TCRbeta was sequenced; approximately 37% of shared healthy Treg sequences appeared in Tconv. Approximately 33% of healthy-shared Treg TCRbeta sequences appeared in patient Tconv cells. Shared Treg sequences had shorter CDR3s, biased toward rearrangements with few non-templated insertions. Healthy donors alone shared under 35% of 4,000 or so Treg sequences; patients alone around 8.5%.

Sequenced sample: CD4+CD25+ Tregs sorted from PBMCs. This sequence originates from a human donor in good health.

CDR3 protein: CASSLASSGSPPYNEQFF. For the CDR3, the DNA is TGTGCCAGCAGCTTAGCGTCTAGCGGGAGTCCCCCCTACAATGAGCAGTTCTTC. This chain uses TRBV7-2 with TRBJ2-1; 10 bases are a match to TRBD2. With 0 bases clipped from V and 2 bases from J, the junction kept 7 bases outside the gene matches. The CDR3 totals 18 residues. Germline V CDR1 and CDR2: SGHTA, FQGNSA.